What follows describes a single T cell receptor beta chain. The antigen remains unidentified. Germline V lookup: CDR1 MNHEY, CDR2 SMNVEV (reference sequence). The V end lost 5 bases, the J end lost 0 bases, and 14 bases lay between the germline ends. The CDR3 runs 15 residues. These data originate in a study of cytomegalovirus exposure and HLA in healthy donors. Study results and limitations: In a later analysis, several top co-occurrence clusters appeared linked to parvovirus B19, influenza, CMV and Epstein-Barr virus.

The PCR was carried out with 60 Vbeta primers and 13 Jbeta primers. Assay used: immunoSEQ multiplex PCR; TCRdb lists only in-frame clones, some missing. Altogether approximately 130,000 clones are present, about 75% being singletons, with the ten largest covering roughly 1.3%. The specimen sequenced was PBMCs. This chain joins TRBV27 and TRBJ2-7, with D possibly TRBD1 on 6 matching bases. This TCR was recovered from a woman in her thirties or forties in good health and CMV-seronegative. The CDR3 loop is CASSPDRLSSYEQYF. CDR3 coding DNA: TGTGCCAGCAGTCCCGACAGGCTTAGCTCCTACGAGCAGTACTTC.